Below are 15 T cell receptor beta chains sequenced from a single sample in a study of control samples from healthy donors and cancer patients. The protocol was immunoSEQ multiplex PCR, while the TCRdb copy is restricted to in-frame clones and leaves out a portion. The sample lists 170,000 or so clones, 91% occurring once. What was sequenced was blood. These receptors came from a woman aged 35 to 49 in good health.

The chain joins TRBV9 to TRBJ1-6; 7 bases agree with TRBD1. Germline lookup yields CDR1 SGDLS and CDR2 YYNGEE. This CDR3 has 15 amino acids. Trimming cost V 4 bases and J 14 bases; bases outside gene matches: 15. The CDR3 here is CASSSGQEPSKALHF. The CDR3 region has the DNA TGTGCCAGCAGCAGCGGACAGGAACCTTCTAAGGCCCTCCACTTT.

The chain recombines TRBV27 with TRBJ2-5; TRBD1 aligns across 7 bases. The germline gives CDR1 MNHEY, CDR2 SMNVEV (reference sequence). V trimming: 3 bases; J trimming: 1 base; junction bases outside the gene matches: 2. The CDR3 contains 14 residues. This chain's CDR3 is CASSFRDSQETQYF. For the CDR3, the DNA is TGTGCCAGCAGTTTCCGGGACAGCCAAGAGACCCAGTACTTC.

This sequence joins TRBV7-8 and TRBJ1-6, with a possible D match to TRBD1 (5 bases). Germline V CDR1 and CDR2: SGHVS, FQNEAQ. Trimming took off 5 bases at V and 9 bases at J, with 26 bases between the two ends. The CDR3 spans 18 residues. CDR3 in amino acids: CASSGGSREFVLLSPLHF. The DNA for the CDR3 is TGTGCCAGCAGCGGGGGAAGCCGGGAGTTCGTCTTACTTTCACCCCTCCACTTT.

This chain uses TRBV5-4 with TRBJ2-3; 11 bases match TRBD2. Germline V lookup: CDR1 SGHNT, CDR2 YYREEE (reference sequence). The CDR3 has 18 amino acids. V lost 3 bases and J lost 5; bases outside the gene matches: 14. The CDR3 loop reads CASSSGASGGPSVDTQYF. In nucleotides, the CDR3 is TGTGCCAGCAGCTCAGGGGCTAGCGGGGGGCCTTCCGTAGATACGCAGTATTTT.

The chain recombines TRBV13 with TRBJ2-3; D remains ambiguous. Trimming removed 0 bases from V and 2 bases from J, with 6 bases in between. The CDR3 consists of 14 residues. In germline, CDR1 is PRHDT, CDR2 FYEKMQ (reference sequence). CDR3 amino acids: CASSLGQTTDTQYF. In nucleotides, the CDR3 is TGTGCCAGCAGCTTAGGACAGACCACAGATACGCAGTATTTT. The complete variable domain, with remaining parts taken from reference TRBV13 and TRBJ2-3, reads AAGVIQSPRHLIKEKRETATLKCYPIPRHDTVYWYQQGPGQDPQFLISFYEKMQSDKGSIPDRFSAQQFSDYHSELNMSSLELGDSALYFCASSLGQTTDTQYFGPGTRLTVL.

This chain links TRBV4-1 with TRBJ2-1; possibly TRBD1 or TRBD2 for D (5 bases each). The CDR3 extends over 16 amino acids. Per the germline V gene, CDR1 is MGHRA and CDR2 is YSYEKL. The V gene lost 6 bases and the J gene lost 4 bases, with 19 bases spanning the gap. Here the CDR3 reads CASSLPPGTVYNEQFF. The CDR3 DNA follows: TGCGCCAGCAGTCTTCCCCCCGGGACGGTTTACAATGAGCAGTTCTTC.

This chain joins TRBV5-1 and TRBJ2-2; maybe TRBD1 (6 bases). V lost 4 bases and J 3 bases, leaving 10 bases between the germline ends. Per the germline V gene, CDR1 is SGHRS and CDR2 is YFSETQ. This CDR3 contains 14 residues. CDR3 residues: CASSPDSYTGELFF. The CDR3 DNA sequence: TGCGCCAGCAGCCCGGACAGTTACACCGGGGAGCTGTTTTTT.

The table lists this clone with a count of one. V usage is TRBV12-3 or TRBV12-4 and J usage is TRBJ1-2; D unresolved. The ends were cut back, 1 base at V and 4 bases at J, with 4 bases in the middle. This CDR3 is built from 12 residues. CDR3 DNA sequence: TGTGCCAGCAGTTTAGTTGGCTATGGCTACACCTTC. Protein: CASSLVGYGYTF.

The chain couples TRBV7-9 to TRBJ2-2; 11 bases agree with TRBD2. J was trimmed by 1 base and V by 8 bases; bases with no gene match: 12. CDR3 length: 18 amino acids. Germline lookup yields CDR1 SEHNR and CDR2 FQNEAQ (reference sequence). CDR3 amino acids: CASPGLAVSGGNTGELFF. The CDR3 DNA reads as TGTGCCAGCCCGGGACTAGCGGTTTCCGGGGGGAACACCGGGGAGCTGTTTTTT.

The chain is built from TRBV7-9 and TRBJ1-2; perhaps TRBD1 as D (5 bases). Between the trimmed V and J ends, which lost 7 bases and 10 bases, there was a span of 16 bases. Germline-derived CDR1 and CDR2 are SEHNR and FQNEAQ (reference sequence). The CDR3 contains 12 residues. The CDR3 nucleotides read TGTGCCAGCACTGACTTGGGGACCCACTACACCTTC. Amino acid sequence: CASTDLGTHYTF.

This chain uses TRBV5-1 with TRBJ1-1, with TRBD1 as a possible D gene (5 bases). Germline CDR1 reads SGHRS; CDR2 reads YFSETQ. V lost 4 bases, J lost 1 base, and 11 bases lay in between. CDR3 size: 14 residues. Here the CDR3 reads CASSALDRNTEAFF. In DNA form, the CDR3 reads TGCGCCAGCAGCGCGCTCGACAGGAACACTGAAGCTTTCTTT.

This chain connects TRBV19 to TRBJ1-1; TRBD1 aligns across 7 bases. The V segment lost 7 bases and the J segment 1 base; nucleotides outside the gene matches: 15. The CDR3 consists of 17 residues. Germline assignment: CDR1 LNHDA and CDR2 SQIVND (reference sequence). The CDR3 loop reads CASTRLEGGGRNTEAFF. The DNA of the CDR3 is TGTGCCAGTACCCGGCTTGAAGGGGGCGGAAGGAACACTGAAGCTTTCTTT.

On this clone: Additional DNA sequences in this sample encode the identical CDR3. The chain couples TRBV15 to TRBJ1-4; 9 bases fit TRBD1. CDR1 is LNHNV and CDR2 is YYDKDF in the germline V gene (reference sequence). This CDR3 contains 14 residues. Germline trimming cut 3 bases from V and 8 bases from J; bases unmatched to any gene: 4. The CDR3 protein is CATSSGQGKEKLFF. CDR3 nucleotide sequence: TGTGCCACCAGCAGCGGACAGGGGAAAGAAAAACTGTTTTTT.

The chain joins TRBV11-2 to TRBJ1-2; TRBD1 might be the D (5 bases). The ends were cut back, 1 base at V and 2 bases at J, with 17 bases in the middle. The CDR3 covers 17 residues. The germline V gene has CDR1 SGHAT and CDR2 FQNNGV. Here the CDR3 reads CASSLGLQWGENYGYTF. CDR3 nucleotide sequence: TGTGCCAGCAGCTTAGGTCTTCAGTGGGGGGAAAACTATGGCTACACCTTC.

The chain links TRBV10-1 to TRBJ1-5; D is undetermined. CDR1 is WNHNN and CDR2 is SYGVQD in the germline V gene (reference sequence). CDR3 length: 10 amino acids. The germline V and J ends were trimmed by 7 bases and 11 bases, with 9 bases remaining between them. CDR3 residues: CASKESTQHF. The CDR3, as DNA: TGCGCCAGCAAAGAGAGCACCCAGCATTTT.